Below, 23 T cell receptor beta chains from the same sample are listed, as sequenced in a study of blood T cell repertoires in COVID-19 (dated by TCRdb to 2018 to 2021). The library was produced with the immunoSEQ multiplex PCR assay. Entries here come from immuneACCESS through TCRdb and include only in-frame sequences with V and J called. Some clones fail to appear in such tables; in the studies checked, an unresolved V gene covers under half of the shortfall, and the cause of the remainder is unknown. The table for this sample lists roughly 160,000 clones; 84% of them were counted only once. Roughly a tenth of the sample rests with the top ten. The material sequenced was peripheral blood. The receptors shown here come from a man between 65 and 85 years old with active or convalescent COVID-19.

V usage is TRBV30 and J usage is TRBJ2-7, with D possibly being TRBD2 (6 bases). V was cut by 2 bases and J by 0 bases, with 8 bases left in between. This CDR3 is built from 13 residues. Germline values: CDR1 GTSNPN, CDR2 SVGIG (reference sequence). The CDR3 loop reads CAWSRGSSYEQYF. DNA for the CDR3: TGTGCCTGGAGTCGGGGGAGCTCCTACGAGCAGTACTTC.

CDR3 region: CASTADGQGMGYTF. The CDR3 DNA is TGTGCCAGCACCGCCGACGGACAGGGTATGGGCTACACCTTC. This chain uses TRBV7-8 with TRBJ1-2; TRBD1 matches 8 bases. This CDR3 is 14 amino acids long. Germline lookup yields CDR1 SGHVS and CDR2 FQNEAQ. V was pared by 7 bases and J by 8 bases, with 12 bases of the junction left unmatched.

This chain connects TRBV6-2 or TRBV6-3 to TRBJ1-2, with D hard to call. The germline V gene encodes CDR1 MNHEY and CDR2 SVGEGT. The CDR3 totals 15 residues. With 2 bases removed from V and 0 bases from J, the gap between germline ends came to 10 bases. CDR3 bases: TGTGCCAGCAGTTACAAATGGGAGCCTAACTATGGCTACACCTTC. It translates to CASSYKWEPNYGYTF.

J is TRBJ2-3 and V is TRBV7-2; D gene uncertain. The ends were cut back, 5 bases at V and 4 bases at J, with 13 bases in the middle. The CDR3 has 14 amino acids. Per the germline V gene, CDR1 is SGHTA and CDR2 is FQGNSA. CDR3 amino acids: CASSPSLAADTQYF. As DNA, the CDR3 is TGTGCCAGCAGCCCAAGCCTGGCGGCAGATACGCAGTATTTT.

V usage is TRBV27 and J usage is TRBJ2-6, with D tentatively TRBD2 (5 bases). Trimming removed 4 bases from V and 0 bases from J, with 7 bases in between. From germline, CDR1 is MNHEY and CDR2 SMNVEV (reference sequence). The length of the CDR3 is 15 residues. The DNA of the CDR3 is TGTGCCAGCAGTTCGAGGGCCTCTGGGGCCAACGTCCTGACTTTC. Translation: CASSSRASGANVLTF.

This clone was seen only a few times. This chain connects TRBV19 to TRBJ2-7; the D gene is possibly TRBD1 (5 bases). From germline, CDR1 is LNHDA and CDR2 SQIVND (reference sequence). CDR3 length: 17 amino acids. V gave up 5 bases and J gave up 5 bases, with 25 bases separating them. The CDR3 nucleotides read TGTGCCAGTAGTTTATTTTTGGATTTAGAAGGGGTCCACGAGCAGTACTTC. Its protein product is CASSLFLDLEGVHEQYF.

CDR3 sequence: CSGGQGRLTEAFF. The CDR3 DNA sequence: TGCAGCGGAGGACAGGGGAGATTGACTGAAGCTTTCTTT. This rearrangement joins TRBV29-1 to TRBJ1-1; 9 bases are a match to TRBD1. This CDR3 region has 13 residues. The V gene end was trimmed by 7 bases and the J gene end by 5 bases; junction bases not matched to a gene: 8. Germline CDR1 and CDR2: SQVTM and ANQGSEA.

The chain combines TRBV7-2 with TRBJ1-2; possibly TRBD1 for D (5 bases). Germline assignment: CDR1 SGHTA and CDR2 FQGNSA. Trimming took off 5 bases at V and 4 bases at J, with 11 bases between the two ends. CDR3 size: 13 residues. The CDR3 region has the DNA TGTGCCAGCAGCCCTGGGGGGGTCTATGGCTACACCTTC. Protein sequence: CASSPGGVYGYTF.

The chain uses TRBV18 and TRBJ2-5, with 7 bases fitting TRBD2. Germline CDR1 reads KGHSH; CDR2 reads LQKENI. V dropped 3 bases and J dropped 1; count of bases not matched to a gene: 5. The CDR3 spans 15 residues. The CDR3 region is CASSPKLAVQETQYF. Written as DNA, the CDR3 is TGTGCCAGCTCACCGAAGCTAGCGGTCCAAGAGACCCAGTACTTC.

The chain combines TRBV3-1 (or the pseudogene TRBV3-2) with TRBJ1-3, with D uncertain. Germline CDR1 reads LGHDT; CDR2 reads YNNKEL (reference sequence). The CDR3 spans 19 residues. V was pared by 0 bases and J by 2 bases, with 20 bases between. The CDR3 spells CASSQETNLNNIAGNTIYF. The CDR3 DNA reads TGTGCCAGCAGCCAAGAAACAAATCTCAATAACATTGCTGGAAACACCATATATTTT.

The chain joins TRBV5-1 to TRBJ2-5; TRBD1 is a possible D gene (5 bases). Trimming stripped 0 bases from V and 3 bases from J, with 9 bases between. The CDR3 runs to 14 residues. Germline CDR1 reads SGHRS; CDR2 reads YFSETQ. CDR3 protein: CASSLGQGEETQYF. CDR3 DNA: TGCGCCAGCAGCTTGGGGCAGGGCGAAGAGACCCAGTACTTC.

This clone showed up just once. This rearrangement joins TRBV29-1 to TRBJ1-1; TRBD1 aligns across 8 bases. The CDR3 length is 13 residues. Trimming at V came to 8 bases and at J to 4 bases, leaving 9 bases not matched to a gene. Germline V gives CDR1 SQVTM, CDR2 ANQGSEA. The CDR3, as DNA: TGCAGCTTATCCGGGACAGGCGGCACTGAAGCTTTCTTT. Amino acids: CSLSGTGGTEAFF. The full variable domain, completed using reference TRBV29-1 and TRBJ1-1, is SAVISQKPSRDICQRGTSLTIQCQVDSQVTMMFWYRQQPGQSLTLIATANQGSEATYESGFVIDKFPISRPNLTFSTLTVSNMSPEDSSIYLCSLSGTGGTEAFFGQGTRLTVV.

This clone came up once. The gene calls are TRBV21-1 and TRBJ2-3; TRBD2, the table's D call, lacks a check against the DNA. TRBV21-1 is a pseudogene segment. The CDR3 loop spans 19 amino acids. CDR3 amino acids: CASSSTSGTSEPSTDTQYF. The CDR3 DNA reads TGTGCCAGCAGCTCGACTTCCGGGACTAGTGAGCCTAGCACAGATACGCAGTATTTT.

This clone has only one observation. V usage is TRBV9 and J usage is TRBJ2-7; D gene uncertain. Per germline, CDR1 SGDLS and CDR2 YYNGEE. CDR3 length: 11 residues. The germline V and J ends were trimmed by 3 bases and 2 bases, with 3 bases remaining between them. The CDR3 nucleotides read TGTGCCAGCAGCGCCACCTACGAGCAGTACTTC. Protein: CASSATYEQYF. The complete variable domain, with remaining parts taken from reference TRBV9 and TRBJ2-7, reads DSGVTQTPKHLITATGQRVTLRCSPRSGDLSVYWYQQSLDQGLQFLIQYYNGEERAKGNILERFSAQQFPDLHSELNLSSLELGDSALYFCASSATYEQYFGPGTRLTVT.

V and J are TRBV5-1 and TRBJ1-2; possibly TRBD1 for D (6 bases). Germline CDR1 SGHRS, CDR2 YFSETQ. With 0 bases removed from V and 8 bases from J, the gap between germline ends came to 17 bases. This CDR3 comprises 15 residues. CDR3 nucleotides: TGCGCCAGCAGCTTGGGAGGCCAGGGGATTGGGGGCTACACCTTC. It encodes CASSLGGQGIGGYTF.

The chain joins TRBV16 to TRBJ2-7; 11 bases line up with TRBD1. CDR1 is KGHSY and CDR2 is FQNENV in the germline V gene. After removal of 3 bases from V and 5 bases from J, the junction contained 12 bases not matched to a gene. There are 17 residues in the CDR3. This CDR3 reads CASSHPLAWDRGNEQYF. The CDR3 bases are TGTGCCAGCAGCCACCCGTTGGCGTGGGACAGGGGGAACGAGCAGTACTTC.

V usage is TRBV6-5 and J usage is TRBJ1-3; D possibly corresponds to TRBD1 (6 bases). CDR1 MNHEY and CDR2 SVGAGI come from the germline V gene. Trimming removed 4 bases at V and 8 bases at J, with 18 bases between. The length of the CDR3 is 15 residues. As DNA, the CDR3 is TGTGCCAGCAGTTCTCCCAGGGGAATCCGGGACACCATATATTTT. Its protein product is CASSSPRGIRDTIYF.

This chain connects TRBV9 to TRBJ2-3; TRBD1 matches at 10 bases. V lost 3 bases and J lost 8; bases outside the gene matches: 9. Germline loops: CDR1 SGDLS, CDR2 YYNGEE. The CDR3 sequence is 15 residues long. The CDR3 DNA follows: TGTGCCAGCAGCGCCGAGACAGGGGGCGAAGGTACGCAGTATTTT. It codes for CASSAETGGEGTQYF.

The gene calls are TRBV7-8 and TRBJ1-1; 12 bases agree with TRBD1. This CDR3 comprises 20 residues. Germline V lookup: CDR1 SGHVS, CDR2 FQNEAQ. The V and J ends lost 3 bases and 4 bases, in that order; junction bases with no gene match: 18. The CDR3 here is CASSLGSGTGGRLGSTEAFF. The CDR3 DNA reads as TGTGCCAGCAGCTTGGGATCCGGGACAGGGGGCCGTTTGGGGAGCACTGAAGCTTTCTTT.

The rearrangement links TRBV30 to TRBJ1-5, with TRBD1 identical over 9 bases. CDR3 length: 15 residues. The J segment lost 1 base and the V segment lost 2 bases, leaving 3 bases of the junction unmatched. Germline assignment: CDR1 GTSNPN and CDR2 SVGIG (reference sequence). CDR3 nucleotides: TGTGCCTGGAGTTCCGGGACAGGGAGCAATCAGCCCCAGCATTTT. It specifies CAWSSGTGSNQPQHF.

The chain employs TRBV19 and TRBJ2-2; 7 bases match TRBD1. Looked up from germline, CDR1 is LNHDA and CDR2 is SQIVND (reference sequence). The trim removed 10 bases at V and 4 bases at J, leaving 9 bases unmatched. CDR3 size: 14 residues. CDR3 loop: CATRGRMATGELFF. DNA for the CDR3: TGTGCCACGAGGGGGCGAATGGCCACCGGGGAGCTGTTTTTT.

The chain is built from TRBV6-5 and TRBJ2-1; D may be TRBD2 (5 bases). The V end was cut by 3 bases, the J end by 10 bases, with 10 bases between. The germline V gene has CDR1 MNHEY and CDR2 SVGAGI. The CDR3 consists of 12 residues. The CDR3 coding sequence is TGTGCCAGCAGTTATCTGGGAGCGGAGCAGTTCTTC. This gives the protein CASSYLGAEQFF.

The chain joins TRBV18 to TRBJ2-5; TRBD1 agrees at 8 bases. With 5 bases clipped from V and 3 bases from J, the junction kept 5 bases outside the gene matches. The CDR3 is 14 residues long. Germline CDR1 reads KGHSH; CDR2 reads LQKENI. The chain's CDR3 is CASSEEGQEETQYF. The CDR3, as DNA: TGTGCCAGCTCAGAGGAGGGACAGGAAGAGACCCAGTACTTC.